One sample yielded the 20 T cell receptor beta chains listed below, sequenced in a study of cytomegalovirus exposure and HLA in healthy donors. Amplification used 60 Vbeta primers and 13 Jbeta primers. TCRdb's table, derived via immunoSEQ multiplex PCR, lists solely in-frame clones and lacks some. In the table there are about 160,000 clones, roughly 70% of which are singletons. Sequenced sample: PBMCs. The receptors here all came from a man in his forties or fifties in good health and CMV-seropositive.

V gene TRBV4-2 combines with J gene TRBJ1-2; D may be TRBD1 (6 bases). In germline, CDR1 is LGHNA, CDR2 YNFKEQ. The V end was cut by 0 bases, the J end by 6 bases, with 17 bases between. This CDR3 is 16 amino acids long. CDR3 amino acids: CASSQDKGRGGDGYTF. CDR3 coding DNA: TGTGCCAGCAGCCAAGATAAAGGCAGGGGCGGCGATGGCTACACCTTC.

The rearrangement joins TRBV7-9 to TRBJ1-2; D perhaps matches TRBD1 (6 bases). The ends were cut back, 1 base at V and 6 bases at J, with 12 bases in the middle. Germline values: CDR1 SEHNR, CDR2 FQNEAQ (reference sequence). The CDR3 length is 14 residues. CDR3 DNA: TGTGCCAGCAGCTTAGGGGGGCCCAGACATGGCTACACCTTC. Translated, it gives CASSLGGPRHGYTF.

The CDR3 loop is CASSLIRDSPTGYTF. The CDR3 nucleotides are TGTGCCAGCAGCTTGATTCGGGACAGTCCGACGGGCTACACCTTC. V gene TRBV7-9 combines with J gene TRBJ1-2; 7 nucleotides match TRBD1. V was pared by 3 bases and J by 8 bases, with 12 bases of the junction left unmatched. Germline V gene data show CDR1 as SEHNR and CDR2 as FQNEAQ (reference sequence). The CDR3 loop spans 15 amino acids.

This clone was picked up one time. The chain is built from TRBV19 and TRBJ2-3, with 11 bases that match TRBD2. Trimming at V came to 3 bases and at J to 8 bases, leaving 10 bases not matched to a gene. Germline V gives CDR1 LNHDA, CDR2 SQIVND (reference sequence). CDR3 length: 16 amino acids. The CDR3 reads CASSISLTSGEVTQYF. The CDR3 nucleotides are TGTGCCAGTAGTATTTCTTTGACTAGCGGGGAAGTTACGCAGTATTTT.

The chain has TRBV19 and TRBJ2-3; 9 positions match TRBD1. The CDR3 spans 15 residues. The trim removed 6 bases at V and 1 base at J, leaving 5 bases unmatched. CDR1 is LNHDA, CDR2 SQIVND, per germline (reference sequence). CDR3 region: CASSLGQGRTDTQYF. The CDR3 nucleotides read TGTGCCAGTAGCCTTGGACAGGGGCGCACAGATACGCAGTATTTT.

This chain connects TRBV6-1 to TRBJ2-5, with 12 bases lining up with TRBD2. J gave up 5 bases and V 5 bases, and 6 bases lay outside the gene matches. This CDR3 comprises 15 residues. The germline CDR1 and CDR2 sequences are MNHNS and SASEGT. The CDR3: CASSPLAGGGETQYF. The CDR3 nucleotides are TGTGCCAGCAGTCCACTAGCGGGGGGAGGGGAGACCCAGTACTTC.

CDR3 in DNA: TGTGCCAGCAGTTACTCGGGAGTCTACGAGCAGTACTTC. Translation: CASSYSGVYEQYF. The V gene is TRBV6-5, the J gene TRBJ2-7, with a tentative D call TRBD2 (5 bases). Germline CDR1 and CDR2: MNHEY and SVGAGI. V lost 0 bases to trimming and J lost 3 bases, with 6 bases between them. The CDR3 has 13 amino acids.

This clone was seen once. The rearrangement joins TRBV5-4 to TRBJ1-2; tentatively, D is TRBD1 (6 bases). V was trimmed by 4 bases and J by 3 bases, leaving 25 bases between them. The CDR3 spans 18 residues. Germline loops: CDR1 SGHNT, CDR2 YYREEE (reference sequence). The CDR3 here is CASSRGGKLAGDDYGYTF. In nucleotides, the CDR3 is TGTGCCAGCAGCCGGGGGGGTAAGTTGGCAGGGGACGACTATGGCTACACCTTC.

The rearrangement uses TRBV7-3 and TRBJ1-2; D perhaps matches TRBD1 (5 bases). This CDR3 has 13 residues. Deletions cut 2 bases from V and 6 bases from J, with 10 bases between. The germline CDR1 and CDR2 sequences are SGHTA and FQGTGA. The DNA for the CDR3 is TGTGCCAGCAGCTTAGCAGGGAGGGATGGCTACACCTTC. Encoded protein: CASSLAGRDGYTF.

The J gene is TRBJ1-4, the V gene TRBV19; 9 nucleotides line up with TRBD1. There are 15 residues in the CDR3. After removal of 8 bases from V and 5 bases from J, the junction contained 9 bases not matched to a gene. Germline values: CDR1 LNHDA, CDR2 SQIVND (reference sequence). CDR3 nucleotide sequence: TGTGCCAGTCGACCTCCGGGACAGGGAAATGAAAAACTGTTTTTT. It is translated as CASRPPGQGNEKLFF.

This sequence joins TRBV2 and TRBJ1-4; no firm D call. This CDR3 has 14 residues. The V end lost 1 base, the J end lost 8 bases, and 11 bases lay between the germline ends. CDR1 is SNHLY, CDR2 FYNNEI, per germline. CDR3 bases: TGTGCCAGCAGTGAAGTTGAGTGGGAGGAAAAACTGTTTTTT. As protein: CASSEVEWEEKLFF. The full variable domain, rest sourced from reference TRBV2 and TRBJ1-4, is EPEVTQTPSHQVTQMGQEVILRCVPISNHLYFYWYRQILGQKVEFLVSFYNNEISEKSEIFDDQFSVERPDGSNFTLKIRSTKLEDSAMYFCASSEVEWEEKLFFGSGTQLSVL.

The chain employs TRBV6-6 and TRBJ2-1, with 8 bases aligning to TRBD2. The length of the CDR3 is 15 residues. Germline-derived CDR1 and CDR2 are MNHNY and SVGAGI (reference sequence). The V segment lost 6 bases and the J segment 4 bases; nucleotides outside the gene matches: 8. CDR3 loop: CASRDGLAAYNEQFF. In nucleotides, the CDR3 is TGTGCCAGCAGAGATGGACTAGCAGCGTACAATGAGCAGTTCTTC.

The CDR3 sequence: CATGGEGYTF. As DNA, the CDR3 is TGTGCCACCGGGGGGGAAGGCTACACCTTC. The rearrangement uses TRBV7-2 and TRBJ1-2, with D perhaps matching TRBD1 (5 bases). Germline V lookup: CDR1 SGHTA, CDR2 FQGNSA. Trimming took off 10 bases at V and 8 bases at J, with 11 bases between the two ends. The CDR3 sequence is 10 residues long. The variable domain in full, completed from reference TRBV7-2 and TRBJ1-2, reads GAGVSQSPSNKVTEKGKDVELRCDPISGHTALYWYRQSLGQGLEFLIYFQGNSAPDKSGLPSDRFSAERTGGSVSTLTIQRTQQEDSAVYLCATGGEGYTFGSGTRLTVV.

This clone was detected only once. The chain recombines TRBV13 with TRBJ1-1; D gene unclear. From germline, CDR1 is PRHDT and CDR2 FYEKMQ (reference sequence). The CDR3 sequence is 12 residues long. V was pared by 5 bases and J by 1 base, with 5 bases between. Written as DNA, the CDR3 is TGTGCCAGCAGCCGTTCGAACACTGAAGCTTTCTTT. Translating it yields CASSRSNTEAFF.

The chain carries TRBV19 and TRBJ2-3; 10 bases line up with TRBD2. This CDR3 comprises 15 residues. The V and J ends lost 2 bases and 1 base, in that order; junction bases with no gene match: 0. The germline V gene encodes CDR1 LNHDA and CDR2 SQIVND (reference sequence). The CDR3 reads CASSITSGGTDTQYF. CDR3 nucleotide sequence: TGTGCCAGTAGTATAACTAGCGGGGGCACAGATACGCAGTATTTT.

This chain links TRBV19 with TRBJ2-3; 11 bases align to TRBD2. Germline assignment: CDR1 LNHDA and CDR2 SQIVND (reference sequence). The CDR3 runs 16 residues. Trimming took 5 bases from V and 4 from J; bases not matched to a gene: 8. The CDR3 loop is CASSWLAGGNADTQYF. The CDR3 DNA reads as TGTGCCAGTAGTTGGCTAGCGGGGGGTAATGCAGATACGCAGTATTTT.

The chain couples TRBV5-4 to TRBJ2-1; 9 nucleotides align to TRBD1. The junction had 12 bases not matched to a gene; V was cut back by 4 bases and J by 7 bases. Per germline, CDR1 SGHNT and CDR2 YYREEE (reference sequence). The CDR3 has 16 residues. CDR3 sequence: CASSQAGTGSWNEQFF. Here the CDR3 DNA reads TGTGCCAGCAGCCAGGCCGGGACAGGGTCTTGGAATGAGCAGTTCTTC.

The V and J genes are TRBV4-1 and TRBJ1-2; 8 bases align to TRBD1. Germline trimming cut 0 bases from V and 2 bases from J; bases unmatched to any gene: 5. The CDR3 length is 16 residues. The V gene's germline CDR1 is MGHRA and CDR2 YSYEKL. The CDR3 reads CASSQDTAGGNYGYTF. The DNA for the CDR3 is TGCGCCAGCAGCCAAGATACAGCAGGGGGCAACTATGGCTACACCTTC.

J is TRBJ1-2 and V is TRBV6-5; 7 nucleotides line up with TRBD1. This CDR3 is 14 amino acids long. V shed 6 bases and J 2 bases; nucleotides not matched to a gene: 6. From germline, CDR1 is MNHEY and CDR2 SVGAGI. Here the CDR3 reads CASRYRGPNYGYTF. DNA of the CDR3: TGTGCCAGCAGATACAGGGGTCCAAACTATGGCTACACCTTC.

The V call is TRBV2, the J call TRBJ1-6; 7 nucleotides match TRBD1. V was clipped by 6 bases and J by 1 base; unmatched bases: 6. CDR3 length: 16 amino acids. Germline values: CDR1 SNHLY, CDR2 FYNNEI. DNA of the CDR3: TGTGCCAGCAGAAGTACAGGGGATTCCTATAATTCACCCCTCCACTTT. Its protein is CASRSTGDSYNSPLHF.